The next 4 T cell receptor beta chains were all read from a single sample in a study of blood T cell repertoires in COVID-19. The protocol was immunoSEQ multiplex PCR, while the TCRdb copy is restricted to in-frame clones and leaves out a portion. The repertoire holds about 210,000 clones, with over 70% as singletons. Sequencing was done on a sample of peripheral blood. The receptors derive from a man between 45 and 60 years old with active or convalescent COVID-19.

The CDR3 DNA reads as TGCGCCAGCAGCTTGGCTCCTAGCGGGGGGACGACAGATACGCAGTATTTT. Translated, it gives CASSLAPSGGTTDTQYF. The V and J genes are TRBV5-1 and TRBJ2-3, with TRBD2 matching 11 bases. The CDR3 runs 17 residues. The J segment lost 3 bases and the V segment lost 0 bases, leaving 6 bases of the junction unmatched. The V gene's germline CDR1 is SGHRS and CDR2 YFSETQ.

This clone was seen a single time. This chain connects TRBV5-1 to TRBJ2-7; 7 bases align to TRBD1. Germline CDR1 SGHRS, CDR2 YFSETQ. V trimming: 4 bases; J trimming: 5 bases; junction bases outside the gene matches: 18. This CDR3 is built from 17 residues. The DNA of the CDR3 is TGCGCCAGCAGCGTTTCAAAGGGGGACAGCCTAACCCACGAGCAGTACTTC. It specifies CASSVSKGDSLTHEQYF.

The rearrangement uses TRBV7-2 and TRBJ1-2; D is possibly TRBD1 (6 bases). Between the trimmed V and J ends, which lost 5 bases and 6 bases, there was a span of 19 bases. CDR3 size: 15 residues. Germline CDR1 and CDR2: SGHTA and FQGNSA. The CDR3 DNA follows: TGTGCCAGCAGCCCAACGCAAGGACAGCCGGATGGCTACACCTTC. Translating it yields CASSPTQGQPDGYTF.

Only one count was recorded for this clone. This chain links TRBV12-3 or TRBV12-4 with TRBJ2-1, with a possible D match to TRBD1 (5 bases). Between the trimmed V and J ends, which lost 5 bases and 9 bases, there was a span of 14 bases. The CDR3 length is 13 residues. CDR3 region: CASSPRVQGEQFF. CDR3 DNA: TGTGCCAGCAGTCCTAGGGTCCAGGGTGAGCAGTTCTTC.